This T cell receptor (beta chain) was captured by sequencing in a study of OX40 agonist ivuxolimab in advanced cancers. Study as a whole: An agonistic human IgG2 monoclonal antibody against OX40 (CD134) was given. General study findings and limits: Compared with others, partial responders at 0.1-3.0 mg/kg displayed clonal expansion among the lowest.

The protocol was immunoSEQ multiplex PCR, while the TCRdb copy is restricted to in-frame clones and leaves out a portion. In the table there are tens of thousands of clones, around nine tenths of which are singletons. For this clone: The antigen is not known.

Germline lookup yields CDR1 SEHNR and CDR2 FQNEAQ (reference sequence). This CDR3 has 15 amino acids. V gave up 8 bases and J gave up 7 bases; unmatched junction bases: 15. The V gene is TRBV7-9, the J gene TRBJ2-7, with 9 nucleotides matching TRBD2. Sequencing was performed on CD4+ or CD8+ T cells sorted from blood, taken in a trial of the OX40 agonist ivuxolimab. This sequence was found in an adult with an advanced solid tumor such as melanoma, head and neck, liver or kidney cancer. Here the CDR3 reads CASRPNLAGAGEQYF. The CDR3 DNA reads TGTGCCAGCCGGCCGAACTTAGCGGGAGCAGGGGAGCAGTACTTC.